This T cell receptor beta chain originates from a study of identical twins. General study results and limits: Invariant T cells like MAIT and iNKT could partly confound the zero-insertion analyses.

The CDR3 consists of 15 residues. Germline values: CDR1 SGHVS, CDR2 FNYEAQ. V lost 0 bases and J lost 9; bases outside the gene matches: 3. As to this clonotype: Its specificity is not known.

A universal primer site was incorporated via template switching, and the cDNA contained unique molecular identifiers. TCRdb fed the 5' RACE reads into MiXCR, producing one record per CDR3 protein. Counted here are some 1,600,000 distinct CDR3 sequences, 25% to 35% occurring once; the ten biggest clones make up about 0.3%. Sequencing input: cord blood. The receptor's source is a newborn girl in good health. The rearrangement joins TRBV7-6 to TRBJ2-1, with TRBD2 matching over 12 bases. CDR3 nucleotide sequence: TGTGCCAGCAGCTTAGCCTTGACTAGCGGGAGTGAGCAGTTCTTC. Translation: CASSLALTSGSEQFF.